The present T cell receptor beta chain was sequenced within a study of T cells after yellow fever vaccination. The CDR3 totals 15 residues. The germline V gene has CDR1 SEHNR and CDR2 FQNEAQ (reference sequence). V shed 3 bases and J 8 bases; nucleotides not matched to a gene: 10. Via MiXCR, TCRdb re-called the 5' RACE reads, giving one row per CDR3 protein. The profile shows 550,000 or so distinct CDR3 sequences, about a fifth of them singletons. This clonotype came up a few times. Sequencing used PBMCs, obtained 15 days after the yellow fever booster vaccination. This sequence originates from a man aged 30-40 years who received the YFV17D yellow fever vaccine. The V gene is TRBV7-9, the J gene TRBJ2-1, with 7 bases aligning to TRBD1. CDR3 sequence reads: CASSLYRGPSDEQFF. The DNA of the CDR3 is TGTGCCAGCAGCTTGTACAGGGGACCCTCCGATGAGCAGTTCTTC.